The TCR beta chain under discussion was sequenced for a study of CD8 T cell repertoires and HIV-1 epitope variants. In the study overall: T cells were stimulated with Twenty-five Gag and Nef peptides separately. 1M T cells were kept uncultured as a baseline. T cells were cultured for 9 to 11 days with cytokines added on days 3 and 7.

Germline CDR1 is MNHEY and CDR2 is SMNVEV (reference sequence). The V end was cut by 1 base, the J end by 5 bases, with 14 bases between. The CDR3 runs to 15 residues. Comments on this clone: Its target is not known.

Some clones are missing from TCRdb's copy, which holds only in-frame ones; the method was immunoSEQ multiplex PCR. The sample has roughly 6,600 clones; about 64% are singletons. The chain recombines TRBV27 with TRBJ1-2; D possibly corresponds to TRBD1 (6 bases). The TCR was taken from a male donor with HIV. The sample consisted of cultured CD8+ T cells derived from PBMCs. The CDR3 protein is CASSLYGGLGYGYTF. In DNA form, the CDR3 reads TGTGCCAGCAGTTTATATGGGGGGCTGGGGTATGGCTACACCTTC.